Shown below are 18 T cell receptor beta chains from a single sample sequenced in a study of blood T cells in healthy people across ages. Primed by a sample-barcoded 5' primer and a J-beta primer mix, a second PCR proceeded for roughly 6 to 12 cycles. Via MiXCR, TCRdb re-called the 5' RACE reads, giving one row per CDR3 protein. Seen here are some 940,000 distinct CDR3 sequences, about 28% observed once, and the top ten hold roughly a tenth. Another study also made use of these data, one on T cells of mothers and their children.

Specimen: blood. The source of these receptors is a woman between 35 and 50 years old in good health.

The gene calls are TRBV12-3 or TRBV12-4 and TRBJ1-1; 7 bases fit TRBD1. The CDR3 covers 15 residues. The V and J ends lost 3 bases and 2 bases, in that order; junction bases with no gene match: 6. The CDR3 DNA follows: TGTGCCAGCAGTTTTAGGACAGGAAGAAACACTGAAGCTTTCTTT. Encoded protein: CASSFRTGRNTEAFF.

This clonotype was observed a few times. V usage is TRBV7-2 and J usage is TRBJ2-3; perhaps TRBD1 as D (7 bases). Germline values: CDR1 SGHTA, CDR2 FQGNSA. The CDR3 has 20 residues. Deletions cut 2 bases from V and 7 bases from J, with 31 bases between. CDR3 in amino acids: CASSLSFWDRGEVGLNTQYF. CDR3 in DNA: TGTGCCAGCAGCTTATCGTTCTGGGACAGAGGGGAGGTGGGCCTTAATACGCAGTATTTT. The variable domain in full, completed from reference TRBV7-2 and TRBJ2-3, reads GAGVSQSPSNKVTEKGKDVELRCDPISGHTALYWYRQSLGQGLEFLIYFQGNSAPDKSGLPSDRFSAERTGGSVSTLTIQRTQQEDSAVYLCASSLSFWDRGEVGLNTQYFGPGTRLTVL.

J is TRBJ2-1 and V is TRBV28, with 9 bases that match TRBD1. Losses at the gene ends were 5 bases for V and 1 base for J; bases not matched to a gene: 6. The germline V gene encodes CDR1 MDHEN and CDR2 SYDVKM. The CDR3 loop spans 16 amino acids. In nucleotides, the CDR3 is TGTGCCAGCAGTCGGGGACAGGGTAGGTCCTACAATGAGCAGTTCTTC. It encodes CASSRGQGRSYNEQFF.

V is TRBV7-3 and J is TRBJ2-7; the D gene is possibly TRBD1 (5 bases). V gave up 5 bases and J gave up 2 bases, with 16 bases separating them. The germline gives CDR1 SGHTA, CDR2 FQGTGA. CDR3 length: 15 amino acids. This CDR3 reads CASSPGPGFTYEQYF. CDR3 nucleotides: TGTGCCAGCAGCCCAGGACCAGGGTTCACCTACGAGCAGTACTTC.

This clonotype was picked up a small number of times. The junction and the germline gene differ at one end; a read error may be behind it. V and J are TRBV18 and TRBJ2-5; TRBD2 agrees at 8 bases. The CDR3 consists of 15 residues. Germline V gives CDR1 KGHSH, CDR2 LQKENI. The chain's CDR3 is CASSPLREGLETQYF. The CDR3 DNA reads TGTGCCAGCTCCCCACTCCGGGAGGGTCTAGAGACCCAGTACTTC.

This clonotype was detected once. The gene calls are TRBV7-2 and TRBJ2-3; the match to TRBD2 covers 7 bases. The CDR3 contains 16 residues. The trim removed 2 bases at V and 2 bases at J, leaving 7 bases unmatched. CDR1 and CDR2 from the germline V gene are SGHTA and FQGNSA. The CDR3: CASSLTAGEYTDTQYF. The CDR3 DNA follows: TGTGCCAGCAGCTTAACGGCGGGGGAGTACACAGATACGCAGTATTTT.

This clonotype was counted at least ten times. The chain carries TRBV20-1 and TRBJ1-2, with D unclear. The CDR3 totals 17 residues. V was trimmed by 3 bases and J by 0 bases, leaving 20 bases between them. In germline, CDR1 is DFQATT, CDR2 SNEGSKA (reference sequence). DNA for the CDR3: TGCAGTGCTAGTGAGTTAGGTGGTAGGACCTCTAACTATGGCTACACCTTC. Amino acid sequence: CSASELGGRTSNYGYTF.

The rearrangement uses TRBV7-2 and TRBJ2-1; D ambiguous. Trimming stripped 8 bases from V and 10 bases from J, with 12 bases between. The length of the CDR3 is 11 residues. The germline CDR1 and CDR2 sequences are SGHTA and FQGNSA. This chain's CDR3 is CASVSGYEQFF. In DNA, the CDR3 is TGTGCCAGCGTATCGGGTTACGAGCAGTTCTTC.

V is TRBV4-2 and J is TRBJ1-2; D gene uncertain. Between the trimmed V and J ends, which lost 0 bases and 6 bases, there was a span of 8 bases. The CDR3 runs 13 residues. The germline gives CDR1 LGHNA, CDR2 YNFKEQ. The CDR3 bases are TGTGCCAGCAGCCAAGATGGAGGGAATGGCTACACCTTC. Its translation: CASSQDGGNGYTF.

The chain joins TRBV7-2 to TRBJ2-3; the match to TRBD2 covers 11 bases. V was clipped by 3 bases and J by 3 bases; unmatched bases: 8. CDR3 length: 17 amino acids. Germline V gene lookup returns CDR1 SGHTA and CDR2 FQGNSA. The CDR3 bases are TGTGCCAGCAGCTTCGTAGCGGGGGGGCTTATGACAGATACGCAGTATTTT. Protein: CASSFVAGGLMTDTQYF. Variable domain in full (rest from reference TRBV7-2 and TRBJ2-3): GAGVSQSPSNKVTEKGKDVELRCDPISGHTALYWYRQSLGQGLEFLIYFQGNSAPDKSGLPSDRFSAERTGGSVSTLTIQRTQQEDSAVYLCASSFVAGGLMTDTQYFGPGTRLTVL.

Regarding this clonotype: A single base separates this from a much larger clone, so it may be a read error. V is TRBV6-1 and J is TRBJ1-1; 7 positions match TRBD1. The length of the CDR3 is 14 residues. The germline CDR1 and CDR2 sequences are MNHNS and SASEGT. Trimming cost V 6 bases and J 7 bases; bases outside gene matches: 11. CDR3 nucleotides: TGTGCCAGCAGGTGGTATACAGGGGAGGTTGAAGCTTTCTTT. Encoded protein: CASRWYTGEVEAFF.

The genes are TRBV30 and TRBJ2-5; D is ambiguous. This CDR3 has 12 amino acids. Trimming removed 7 bases from V and 0 bases from J, with 9 bases in between. CDR1 and CDR2 from the germline V gene are GTSNPN and SVGIG (reference sequence). The CDR3 region has the DNA TGTGCCTTTCAGACGTACCAAGAGACCCAGTACTTC. Translated, it gives CAFQTYQETQYF.

This clonotype was observed at least ten times. V gene TRBV5-6 combines with J gene TRBJ1-2; 8 bases line up with TRBD1. This CDR3 is 14 amino acids long. With V trimmed by 4 bases and J by 1 base, 3 bases remained unmatched. Germline CDR1 is SGHDT and CDR2 is YYEEEE. Written as DNA, the CDR3 is TGTGCCAGCAGCGAGGACAGGGATAACTATGGCTACACCTTC. This sequence encodes CASSEDRDNYGYTF. The whole variable domain, remainder taken from reference TRBV5-6 and TRBJ1-2, is DAGVTQSPTHLIKTRGQQVTLRCSPKSGHDTVSWYQQALGQGPQFIFQYYEEEERQRGNFPDRFSGHQFPNYSSELNVNALLLGDSALYLCASSEDRDNYGYTFGSGTRLTVV.

CDR3: CASSSHSDSNQPQHF. CDR3 coding DNA: TGTGCCAGCAGTTCCCACAGCGATAGCAATCAGCCCCAGCATTTT. The V and J genes are TRBV28 and TRBJ1-5; D uncertain. Trimming pared 4 bases from V and 0 bases from J, leaving 10 bases between. Germline V lookup: CDR1 MDHEN, CDR2 SYDVKM. CDR3 length: 15 residues.

The chain is built from TRBV5-1 and TRBJ2-1; no clear D gene. The V and J ends lost 0 bases and 7 bases respectively, with 8 bases between them. Germline CDR1 is SGHRS and CDR2 is YFSETQ. The CDR3 contains 13 residues. Written as DNA, the CDR3 is TGCGCCAGCAGCTTGGATATGGTAAATGAGCAGTTCTTC. Translating it yields CASSLDMVNEQFF.

CDR3 residues: CASRPPGGQQGEAFF. The CDR3 DNA sequence: TGTGCCAGCAGGCCGCCCGGGGGTCAGCAGGGTGAAGCTTTCTTT. The rearrangement joins TRBV9 to TRBJ1-1; tentatively, D is TRBD1 (5 bases). This CDR3 has 15 amino acids. Trimming took 5 bases from V and 7 from J, leaving 21 bases between them. Germline values: CDR1 SGDLS, CDR2 YYNGEE.

This clonotype has a count of ten or more. The chain carries TRBV10-3 and TRBJ2-5; TRBD2 is a possible D gene (6 bases). From germline, CDR1 is ENHRY and CDR2 SYGVKD. With 3 bases removed from V and 4 bases from J, the gap between germline ends came to 6 bases. The CDR3 contains 12 residues. This CDR3 reads CAISDGGETQYF. The CDR3 nucleotides read TGTGCCATCAGTGACGGGGGAGAGACCCAGTACTTC.

V and J are TRBV28 and TRBJ1-1; 8 bases agree with TRBD1. Germline values: CDR1 MDHEN, CDR2 SYDVKM. J gave up 0 bases and V 2 bases, and 5 bases lay outside the gene matches. The CDR3 spans 16 residues. CDR3 protein: CASSLLGTGMNTEAFF. CDR3 bases: TGTGCCAGCAGTTTACTCGGGACAGGCATGAACACTGAAGCTTTCTTT.